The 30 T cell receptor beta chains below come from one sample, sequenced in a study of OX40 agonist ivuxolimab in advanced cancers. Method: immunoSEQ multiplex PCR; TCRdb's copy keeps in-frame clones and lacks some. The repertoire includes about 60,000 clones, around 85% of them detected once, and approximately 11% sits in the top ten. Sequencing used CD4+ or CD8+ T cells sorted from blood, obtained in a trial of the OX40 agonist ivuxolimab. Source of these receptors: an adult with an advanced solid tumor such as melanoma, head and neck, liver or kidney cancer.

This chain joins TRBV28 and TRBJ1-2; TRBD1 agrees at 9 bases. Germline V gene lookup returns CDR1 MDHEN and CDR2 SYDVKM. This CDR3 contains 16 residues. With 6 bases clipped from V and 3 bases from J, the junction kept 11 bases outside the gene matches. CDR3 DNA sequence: TGTGCCAGCAGGGATATCATGGGACAGGGTCACTATGGCTACACCTTC. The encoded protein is CASRDIMGQGHYGYTF.

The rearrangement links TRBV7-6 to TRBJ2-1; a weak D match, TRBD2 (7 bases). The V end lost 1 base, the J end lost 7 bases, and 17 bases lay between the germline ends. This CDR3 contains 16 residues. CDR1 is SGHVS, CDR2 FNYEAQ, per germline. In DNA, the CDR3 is TGTGCCAGCAGCTTAGGTGGTGGGGGGGCCTTTAATGAGCAGTTCTTC. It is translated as CASSLGGGGAFNEQFF. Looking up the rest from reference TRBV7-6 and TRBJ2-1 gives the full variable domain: GAGVSQSPRYKVTKRGQDVALRCDPISGHVSLYWYRQALGQGPEFLTYFNYEAQQDKSGLPNDRFSAERPEGSISTLTIQRTEQRDSAMYRCASSLGGGGAFNEQFFGPGTRLTVL.

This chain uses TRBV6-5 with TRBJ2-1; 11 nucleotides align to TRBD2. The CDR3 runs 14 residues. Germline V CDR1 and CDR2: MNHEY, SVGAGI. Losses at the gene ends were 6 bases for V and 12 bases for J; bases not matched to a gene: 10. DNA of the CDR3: TGTGCCAGCAGGTTGCTAGCGGGGGGCCATGGGCAGTTCTTC. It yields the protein CASRLLAGGHGQFF.

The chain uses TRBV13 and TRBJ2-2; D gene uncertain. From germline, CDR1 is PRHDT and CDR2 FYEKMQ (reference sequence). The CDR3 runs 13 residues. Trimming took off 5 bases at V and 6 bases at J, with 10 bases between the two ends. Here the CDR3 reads CASSLFLAGELFF. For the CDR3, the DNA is TGTGCCAGCAGCCTTTTTTTGGCCGGGGAGCTGTTTTTT. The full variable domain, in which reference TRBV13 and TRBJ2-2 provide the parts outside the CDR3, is AAGVIQSPRHLIKEKRETATLKCYPIPRHDTVYWYQQGPGQDPQFLISFYEKMQSDKGSIPDRFSAQQFSDYHSELNMSSLELGDSALYFCASSLFLAGELFFGEGSRLTVL.

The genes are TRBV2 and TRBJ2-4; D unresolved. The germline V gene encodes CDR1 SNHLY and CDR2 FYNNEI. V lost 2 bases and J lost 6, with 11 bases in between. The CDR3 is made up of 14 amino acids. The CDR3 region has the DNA TGTGCCAGCAGTGAATTGGCTAACTTAAACATTCAGTACTTC. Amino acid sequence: CASSELANLNIQYF.

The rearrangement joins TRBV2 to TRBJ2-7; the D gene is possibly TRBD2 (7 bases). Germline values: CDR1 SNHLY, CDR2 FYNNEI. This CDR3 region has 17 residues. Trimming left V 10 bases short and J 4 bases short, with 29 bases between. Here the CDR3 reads CATRGDNSIPGVYEQYF. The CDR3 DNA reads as TGTGCCACCCGGGGGGACAATAGTATCCCCGGGGTATACGAGCAGTACTTC.

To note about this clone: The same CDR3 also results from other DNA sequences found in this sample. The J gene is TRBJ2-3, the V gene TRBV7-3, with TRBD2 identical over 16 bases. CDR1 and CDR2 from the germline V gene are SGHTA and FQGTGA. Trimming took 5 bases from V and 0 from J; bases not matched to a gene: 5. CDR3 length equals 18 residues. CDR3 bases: TGTGCCAGCAGCCTAGGGACTAGCGGGGGGGCCAGCACAGATACGCAGTATTTT. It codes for CASSLGTSGGASTDTQYF.

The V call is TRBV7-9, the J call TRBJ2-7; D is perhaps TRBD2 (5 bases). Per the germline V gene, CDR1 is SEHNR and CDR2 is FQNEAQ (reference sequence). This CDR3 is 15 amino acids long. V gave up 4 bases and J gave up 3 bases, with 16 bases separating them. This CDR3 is CASSSHRDGVYEQYF. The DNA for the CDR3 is TGTGCCAGCAGCTCACACCGCGACGGGGTCTACGAGCAGTACTTC.

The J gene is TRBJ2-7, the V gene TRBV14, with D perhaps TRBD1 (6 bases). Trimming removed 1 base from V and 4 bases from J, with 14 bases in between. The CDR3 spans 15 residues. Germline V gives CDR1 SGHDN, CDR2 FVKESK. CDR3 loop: CASSQAERGTYEQYF. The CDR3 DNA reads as TGTGCCAGCAGCCAAGCGGAGAGGGGGACATACGAGCAGTACTTC.

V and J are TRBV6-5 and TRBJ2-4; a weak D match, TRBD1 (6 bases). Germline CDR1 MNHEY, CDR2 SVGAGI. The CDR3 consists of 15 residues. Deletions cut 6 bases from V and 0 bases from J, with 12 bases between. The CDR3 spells CASRVTGLAKNIQYF. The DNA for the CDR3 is TGTGCCAGCAGGGTTACAGGGTTAGCCAAAAACATTCAGTACTTC.

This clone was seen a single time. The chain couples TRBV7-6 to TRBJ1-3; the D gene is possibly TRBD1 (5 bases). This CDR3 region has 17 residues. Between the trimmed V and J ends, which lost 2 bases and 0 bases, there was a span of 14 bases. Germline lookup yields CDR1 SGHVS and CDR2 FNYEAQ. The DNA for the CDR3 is TGTGCCAGCAGCTTATTTTATGCGACAGACTCTGGAAACACCATATATTTT. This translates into CASSLFYATDSGNTIYF.

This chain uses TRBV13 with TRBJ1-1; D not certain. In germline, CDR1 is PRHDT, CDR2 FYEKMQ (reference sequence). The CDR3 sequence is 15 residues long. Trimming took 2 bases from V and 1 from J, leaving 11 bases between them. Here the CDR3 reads CASSLFKFSNTEAFF. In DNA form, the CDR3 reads TGTGCCAGCAGCTTATTCAAGTTTTCGAACACTGAAGCTTTCTTT.

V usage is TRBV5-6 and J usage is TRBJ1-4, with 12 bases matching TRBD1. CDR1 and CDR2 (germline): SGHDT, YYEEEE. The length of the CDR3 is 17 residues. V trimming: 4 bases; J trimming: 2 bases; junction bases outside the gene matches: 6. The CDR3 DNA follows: TGTGCCAGCAGCACCCCGGGACAGGGGGCGACTAATGAAAAACTGTTTTTT. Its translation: CASSTPGQGATNEKLFF.

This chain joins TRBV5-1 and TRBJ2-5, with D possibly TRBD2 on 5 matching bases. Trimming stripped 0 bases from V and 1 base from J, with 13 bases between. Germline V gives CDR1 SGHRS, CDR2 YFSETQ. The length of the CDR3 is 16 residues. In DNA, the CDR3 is TGCGCCAGCAGCTTGGATCCGAGGGTTTCCCAAGAGACCCAGTACTTC. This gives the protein CASSLDPRVSQETQYF.

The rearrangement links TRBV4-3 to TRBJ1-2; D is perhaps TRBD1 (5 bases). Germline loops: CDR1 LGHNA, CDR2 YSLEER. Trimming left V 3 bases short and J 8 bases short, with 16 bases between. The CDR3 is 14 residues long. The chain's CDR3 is CASSHFTGGVGYTF. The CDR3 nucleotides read TGCGCCAGCAGCCACTTTACAGGTGGCGTAGGCTACACCTTC.

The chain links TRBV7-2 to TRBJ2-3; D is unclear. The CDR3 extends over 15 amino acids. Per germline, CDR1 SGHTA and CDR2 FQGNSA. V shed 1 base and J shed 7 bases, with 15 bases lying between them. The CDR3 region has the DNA TGTGCCAGCAGCTTAGTGTCTCCAAGGGAAAATACGCAGTATTTT. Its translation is CASSLVSPRENTQYF. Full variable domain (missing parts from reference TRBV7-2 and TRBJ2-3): GAGVSQSPSNKVTEKGKDVELRCDPISGHTALYWYRQSLGQGLEFLIYFQGNSAPDKSGLPSDRFSAERTGGSVSTLTIQRTQQEDSAVYLCASSLVSPRENTQYFGPGTRLTVL.

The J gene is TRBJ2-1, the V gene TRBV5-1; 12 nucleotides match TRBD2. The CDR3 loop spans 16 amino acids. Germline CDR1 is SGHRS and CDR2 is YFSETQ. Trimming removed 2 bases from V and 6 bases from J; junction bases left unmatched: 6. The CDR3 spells CASSFTLAGGINEQFF. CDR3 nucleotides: TGCGCCAGCAGCTTTACCCTAGCGGGGGGGATCAATGAGCAGTTCTTC.

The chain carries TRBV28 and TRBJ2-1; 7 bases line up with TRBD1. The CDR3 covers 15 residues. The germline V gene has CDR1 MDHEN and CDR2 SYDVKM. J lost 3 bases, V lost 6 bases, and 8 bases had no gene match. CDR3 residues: CASRFRDSVYNEQFF. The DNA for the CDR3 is TGTGCCAGCAGGTTCAGGGACAGCGTCTACAATGAGCAGTTCTTC.

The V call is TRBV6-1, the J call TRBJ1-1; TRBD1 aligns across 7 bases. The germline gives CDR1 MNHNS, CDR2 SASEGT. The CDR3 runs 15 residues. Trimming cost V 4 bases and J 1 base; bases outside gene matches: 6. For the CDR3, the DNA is TGTGCCAGCAGTGCCGGCAGGGGGGGGAACACTGAAGCTTTCTTT. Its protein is CASSAGRGGNTEAFF.

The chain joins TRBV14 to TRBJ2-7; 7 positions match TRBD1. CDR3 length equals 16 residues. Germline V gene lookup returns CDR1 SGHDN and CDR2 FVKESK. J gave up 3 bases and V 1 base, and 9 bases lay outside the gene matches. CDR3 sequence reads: CASSQGSAGGFYEQYF. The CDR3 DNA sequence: TGTGCCAGCAGCCAAGGATCGGCAGGGGGTTTCTACGAGCAGTACTTC.

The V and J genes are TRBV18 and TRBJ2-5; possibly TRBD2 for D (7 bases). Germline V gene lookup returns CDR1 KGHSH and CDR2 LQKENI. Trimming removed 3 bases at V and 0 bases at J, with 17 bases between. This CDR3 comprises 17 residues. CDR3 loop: CASSPNVRGAYQETQYF. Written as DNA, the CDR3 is TGTGCCAGCTCACCTAATGTTCGGGGGGCCTACCAAGAGACCCAGTACTTC.

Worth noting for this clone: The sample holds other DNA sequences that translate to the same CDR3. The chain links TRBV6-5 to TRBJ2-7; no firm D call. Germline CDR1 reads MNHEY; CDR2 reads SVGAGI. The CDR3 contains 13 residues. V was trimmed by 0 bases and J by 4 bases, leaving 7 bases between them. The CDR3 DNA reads TGTGCCAGCAGTTACTCGAGTGCGTACGAGCAGTACTTC. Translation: CASSYSSAYEQYF.

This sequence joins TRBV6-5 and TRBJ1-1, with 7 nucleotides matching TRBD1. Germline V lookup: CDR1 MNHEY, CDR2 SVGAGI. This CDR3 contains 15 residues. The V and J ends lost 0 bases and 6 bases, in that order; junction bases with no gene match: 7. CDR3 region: CASSYSEGAGSEAFF. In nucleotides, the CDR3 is TGTGCCAGCAGTTACTCGGAGGGGGCAGGATCTGAAGCTTTCTTT.

The CDR3 sequence is CASFGGGTDTQYF. As DNA, the CDR3 is TGTGCCAGCTTTGGGGGTGGGACAGATACGCAGTATTTT. This chain joins TRBV7-8 and TRBJ2-3; D might be TRBD1 or TRBD2, each matching 5 bases. Trimming took 8 bases from V and 3 from J, leaving 12 bases between them. The germline V gene encodes CDR1 SGHVS and CDR2 FQNEAQ. There are 13 residues in the CDR3.

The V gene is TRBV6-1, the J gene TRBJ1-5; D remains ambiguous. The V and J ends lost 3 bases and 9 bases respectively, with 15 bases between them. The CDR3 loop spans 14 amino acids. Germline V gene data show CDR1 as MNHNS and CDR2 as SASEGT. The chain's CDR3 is CASSELGSSPPQHF. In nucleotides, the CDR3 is TGTGCCAGCAGTGAGTTGGGTTCCTCCCCGCCCCAGCATTTT.

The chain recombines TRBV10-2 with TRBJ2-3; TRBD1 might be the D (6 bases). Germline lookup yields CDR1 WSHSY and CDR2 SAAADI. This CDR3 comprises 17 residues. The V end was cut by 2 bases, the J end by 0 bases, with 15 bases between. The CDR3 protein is CASSEMLRQVSTDTQYF. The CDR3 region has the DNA TGCGCCAGCAGTGAGATGTTGAGACAGGTTAGCACAGATACGCAGTATTTT.

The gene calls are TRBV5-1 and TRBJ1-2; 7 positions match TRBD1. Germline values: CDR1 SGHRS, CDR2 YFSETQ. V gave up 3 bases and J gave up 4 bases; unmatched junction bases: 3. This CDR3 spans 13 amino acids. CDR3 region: CASSWDRSYGYTF. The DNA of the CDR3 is TGCGCCAGCAGCTGGGACAGAAGCTATGGCTACACCTTC.

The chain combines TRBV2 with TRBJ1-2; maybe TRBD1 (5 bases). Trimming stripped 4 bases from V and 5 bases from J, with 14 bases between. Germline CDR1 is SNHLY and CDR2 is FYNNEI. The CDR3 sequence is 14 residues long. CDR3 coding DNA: TGTGCCAGCAGTGCTTCTGGCAGGGCTTATGGCTACACCTTC. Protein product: CASSASGRAYGYTF.

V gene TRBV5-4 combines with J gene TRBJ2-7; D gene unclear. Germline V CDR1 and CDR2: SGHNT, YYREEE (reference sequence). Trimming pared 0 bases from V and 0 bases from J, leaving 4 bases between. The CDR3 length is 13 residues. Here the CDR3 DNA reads TGTGCCAGCAGCTTGGGGTACTCCTACGAGCAGTACTTC. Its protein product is CASSLGYSYEQYF.

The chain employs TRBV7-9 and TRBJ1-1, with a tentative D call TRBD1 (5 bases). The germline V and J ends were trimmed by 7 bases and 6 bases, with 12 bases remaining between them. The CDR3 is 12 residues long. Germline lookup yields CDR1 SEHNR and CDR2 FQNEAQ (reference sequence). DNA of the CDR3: TGTGCCAGCAACACAGGAGGGGCTGAAGCTTTCTTT. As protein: CASNTGGAEAFF.